What follows describes a single T cell receptor (beta chain). The antigen is unknown. This specimen belongs to a study of cytomegalovirus exposure and HLA in healthy donors. The study, taken as a whole, reports: CMV serostatus alone was available as immune exposure information. According to a later analysis, most TCR beta chains associated with CMV appeared HLA-restricted. Roughly uniform sequencing depth across donors was assumed, possibly incorrectly.

Both 60 Vbeta primers and 13 Jbeta primers went into the PCR. Libraries were prepared by immunoSEQ multiplex PCR; TCRdb keeps only in-frame clonotypes and omits some of them. The sample contains 120,000 or so clones, more than 60% of which appear only once. The CDR3 runs to 11 residues. Germline CDR1 is SQVTM and CDR2 is ANQGSEA. Trimming removed 1 base from V and 7 bases from J, with 7 bases in between. The chain carries TRBV29-1 and TRBJ1-2, with a tentative D call TRBD1 (5 bases). The origin of this receptor is a man aged 18-30 years in good health and CMV-seronegative. Material for sequencing was PBMCs. The CDR3 region is CSVEGRVGYTF. The DNA of the CDR3 is TGCAGCGTTGAAGGCAGGGTTGGCTACACCTTC.